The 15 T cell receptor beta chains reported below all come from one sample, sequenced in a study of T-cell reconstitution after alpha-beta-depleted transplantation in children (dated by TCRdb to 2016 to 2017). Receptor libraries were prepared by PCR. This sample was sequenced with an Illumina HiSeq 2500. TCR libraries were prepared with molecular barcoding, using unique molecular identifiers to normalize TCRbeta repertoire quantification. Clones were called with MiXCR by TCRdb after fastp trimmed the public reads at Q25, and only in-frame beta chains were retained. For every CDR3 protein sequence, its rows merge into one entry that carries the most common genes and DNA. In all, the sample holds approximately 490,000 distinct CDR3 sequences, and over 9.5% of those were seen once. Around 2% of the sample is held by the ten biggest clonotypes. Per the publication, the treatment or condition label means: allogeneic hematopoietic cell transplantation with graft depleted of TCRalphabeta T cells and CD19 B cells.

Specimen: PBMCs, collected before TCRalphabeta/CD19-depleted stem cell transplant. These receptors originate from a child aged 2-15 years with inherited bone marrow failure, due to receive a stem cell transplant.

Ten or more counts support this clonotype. The chain's CDR3 is CASSLVVLAGTDTQYF. The CDR3 DNA sequence: TGCGCCAGCAGCTTGGTAGTTCTAGCGGGTACAGATACGCAGTATTTT. The rearrangement links TRBV5-1 to TRBJ2-3; 8 positions match TRBD2. The germline V gene encodes CDR1 SGHRS and CDR2 YFSETQ. V gave up 0 bases and J gave up 3 bases; unmatched junction bases: 6. CDR3 size: 16 residues.

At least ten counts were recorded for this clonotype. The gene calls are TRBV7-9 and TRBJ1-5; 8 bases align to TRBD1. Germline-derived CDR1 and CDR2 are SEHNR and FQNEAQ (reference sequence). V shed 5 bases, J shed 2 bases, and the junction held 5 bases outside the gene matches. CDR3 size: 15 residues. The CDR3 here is CASSADRVGNQPQHF. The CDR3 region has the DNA TGTGCCAGCAGCGCGGACAGGGTGGGCAATCAGCCCCAGCATTTT.

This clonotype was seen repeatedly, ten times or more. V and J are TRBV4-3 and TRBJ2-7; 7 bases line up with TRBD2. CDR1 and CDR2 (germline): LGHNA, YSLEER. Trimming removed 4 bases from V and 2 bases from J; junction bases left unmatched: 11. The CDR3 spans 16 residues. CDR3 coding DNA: TGCGCCAGCAGCCTAAGCGGCGGGAGAGGCACCTACGAGCAGTACTTC. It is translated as CASSLSGGRGTYEQYF.

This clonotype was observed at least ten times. CDR3 sequence (DNA): TGTGCCAGCAGCCAAGATGAGGGAGGGGATTACAATGAGCAGTTCTTC. Residues: CASSQDEGGDYNEQFF. This rearrangement joins TRBV4-2 to TRBJ2-1, with 7 positions matching TRBD2. CDR3 size: 16 residues. V shed 0 bases, J shed 4 bases, and the junction held 6 bases outside the gene matches. Germline V lookup: CDR1 LGHNA, CDR2 YNFKEQ.

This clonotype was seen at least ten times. The CDR3 DNA reads as TGTGCCAGCAGTTACACCTCCGCAGGGTGGGGCACAGATACGCAGTATTTT. Translated: CASSYTSAGWGTDTQYF. This chain uses TRBV6-5 with TRBJ2-3, with D perhaps matching TRBD1 (5 bases). V was shortened by 2 bases and J by 1 base, with 16 bases between the two germline ends. CDR1 is MNHEY, CDR2 SVGAGI, per germline. CDR3 length: 17 amino acids.

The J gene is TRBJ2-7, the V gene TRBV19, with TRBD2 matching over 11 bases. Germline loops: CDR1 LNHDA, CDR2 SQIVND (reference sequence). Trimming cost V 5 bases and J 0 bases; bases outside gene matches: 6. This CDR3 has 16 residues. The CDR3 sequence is CASSRRLAGSSYEQYF. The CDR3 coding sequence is TGTGCCAGTAGTCGAAGACTAGCGGGGAGCTCCTACGAGCAGTACTTC.

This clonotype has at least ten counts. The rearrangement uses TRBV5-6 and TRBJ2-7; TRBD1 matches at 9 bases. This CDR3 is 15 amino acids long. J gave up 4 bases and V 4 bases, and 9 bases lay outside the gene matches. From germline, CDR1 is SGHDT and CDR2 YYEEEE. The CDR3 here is CASSDWTGEVYEQYF. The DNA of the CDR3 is TGTGCCAGCAGCGATTGGACAGGGGAGGTGTACGAGCAGTACTTC.

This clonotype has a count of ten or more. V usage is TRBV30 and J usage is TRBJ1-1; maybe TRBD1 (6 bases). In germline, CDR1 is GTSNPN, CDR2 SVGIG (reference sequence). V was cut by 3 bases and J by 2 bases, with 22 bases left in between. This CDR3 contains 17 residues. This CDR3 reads CAWRRDGQPPDNTEAFF. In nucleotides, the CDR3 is TGTGCCTGGAGGCGGGACGGACAGCCTCCCGACAACACTGAAGCTTTCTTT.

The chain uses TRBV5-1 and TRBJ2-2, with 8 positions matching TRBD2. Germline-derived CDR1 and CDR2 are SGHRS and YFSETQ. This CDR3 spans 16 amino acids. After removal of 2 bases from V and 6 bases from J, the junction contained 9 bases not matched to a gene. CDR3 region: CASSLGSSGRSGELFF. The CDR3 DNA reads TGCGCCAGCAGCTTAGGTAGCAGCGGGAGATCCGGGGAGCTGTTTTTT. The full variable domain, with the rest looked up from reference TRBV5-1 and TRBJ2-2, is KAGVTQTPRYLIKTRGQQVTLSCSPISGHRSVSWYQQTPGQGLQFLFEYFSETQRNKGNFPGRFSGRQFSNSRSEMNVSTLELGDSALYLCASSLGSSGRSGELFFGEGSRLTVL.

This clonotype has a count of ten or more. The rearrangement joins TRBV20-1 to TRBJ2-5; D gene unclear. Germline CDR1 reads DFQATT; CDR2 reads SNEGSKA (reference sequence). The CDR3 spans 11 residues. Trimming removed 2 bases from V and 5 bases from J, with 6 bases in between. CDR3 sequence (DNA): TGCAGTGCTAGATATTTGGAGACCCAGTACTTC. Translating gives CSARYLETQYF.

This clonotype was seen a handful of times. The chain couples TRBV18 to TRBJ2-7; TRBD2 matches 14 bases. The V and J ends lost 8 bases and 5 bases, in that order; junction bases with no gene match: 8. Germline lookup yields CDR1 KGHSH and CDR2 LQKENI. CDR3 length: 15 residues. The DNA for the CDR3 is TGTGCCAGCGCGCCGGGACTAGCGGGAGACCACGAGCAGTACTTC. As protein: CASAPGLAGDHEQYF.

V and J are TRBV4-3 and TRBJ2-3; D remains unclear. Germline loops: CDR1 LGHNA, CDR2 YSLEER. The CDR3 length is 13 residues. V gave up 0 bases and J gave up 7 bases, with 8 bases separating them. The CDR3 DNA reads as TGCGCCAGCAGCCAAGAATCAGATAATACGCAGTATTTT. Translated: CASSQESDNTQYF.

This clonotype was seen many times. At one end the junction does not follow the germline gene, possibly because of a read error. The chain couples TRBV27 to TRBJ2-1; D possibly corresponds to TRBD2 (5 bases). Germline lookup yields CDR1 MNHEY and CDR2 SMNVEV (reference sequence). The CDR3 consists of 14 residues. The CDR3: CASSAVLVYHEQFF. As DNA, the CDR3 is TGTGCCAGCAGTGCTGTACTAGTCTACCATGAGCAGTTCTTC.

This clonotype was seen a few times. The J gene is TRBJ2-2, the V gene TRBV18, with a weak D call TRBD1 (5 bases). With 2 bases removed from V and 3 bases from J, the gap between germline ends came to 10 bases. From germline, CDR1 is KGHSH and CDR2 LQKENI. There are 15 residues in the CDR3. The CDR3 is CASSPVLGDTGELFF. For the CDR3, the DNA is TGTGCCAGCTCACCAGTTCTAGGGGACACCGGGGAGCTGTTTTTT.

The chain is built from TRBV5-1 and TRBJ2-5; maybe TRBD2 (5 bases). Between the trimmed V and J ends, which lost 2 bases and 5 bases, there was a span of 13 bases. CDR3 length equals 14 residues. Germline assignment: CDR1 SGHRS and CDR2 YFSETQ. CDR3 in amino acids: CASSFTRPLETQYF. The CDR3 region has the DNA TGCGCCAGCAGCTTCACTAGGCCCCTGGAGACCCAGTACTTC.